This T cell receptor (beta chain) was recovered during a study of T cells in women clearing cervical HPV infection. In the study overall: No precancer developed; the control's incident HPV16 infection cleared within 12 months.

Looked up from germline, CDR1 is SGHTA and CDR2 is FQGNSA. The CDR3 contains 13 residues. Genomic DNA, averaging about 1,200 ng per sample, yielded TCR beta CDR3 via immunoSEQ. Profiling relied on immunoSEQ multiplex PCR, and the TCRdb table lists in-frame clones only, not all of them. The ten top clones account for around 1.6%, within a sample of approximately 52,000 clones. Prevalent HPV16 infections were excluded; only incident single HPV16 infections included. Findings and limits, study-wide: CIN3+ cases had significantly higher TCR repertoire richness than controls, but evenness did not differ.

Concerning this clone itself: Its specificity is unknown. The CDR3 extends 3 residues past the end of the read, so its final part is completed from the germline J gene.

The chain employs TRBV7-2 and TRBJ1-2, with D maybe TRBD1 (5 bases). This sequence originates from a woman aged 18 to 75 with a cervical HPV16 infection that either progressed to CIN3+ or cleared (not recorded which). Material for sequencing was blood buffy coat. The CDR3 bases that were read are TGTGCCAGCAGCTTAGCGCGGGGCGTCGGC. Amino acid sequence: CASSLARGVG. The whole CDR3 is CASSLARGVGYTF.